Listed here is a single T cell receptor beta chain. This sample was taken from a study of early T cells in non-severe SARS-CoV-2 infection. Trimming left V 2 bases short and J 12 bases short, with 20 bases between. The CDR3 loop spans 15 amino acids. TCRdb independently ran MiXCR on the 5' RACE reads; one entry per CDR3 protein. Of roughly 25,000 distinct CDR3 sequences listed, under 5% are singletons. The chain uses TRBV12-3 or TRBV12-4 and TRBJ2-1, with D perhaps given as TRBD1 or TRBD2 (5 bases each). This TCR was recovered from an adult who was a healthcare worker with PCR-confirmed SARS-CoV-2 infection or an uninfected control (not recorded which). Specimen: whole blood. CDR3 DNA: TGTGCCAGCAGTTTAAGGAGCGGTGGGGGTGATGTGCAGTTCTTC. Its translation: CASSLRSGGGDVQFF.